The next 24 T cell receptor beta chains were all read from a single sample in a study of T cells in Graves' hyperthyroidism and ophthalmopathy. RNA transcripts served as the template for amplifying TCR beta CDR3 regions. In the first-round RT-PCR of the TCR CDR3, the HTBI primer set was used. TCRdb recomputed calls from the multiplex PCR reads with MiXCR, one row per CDR3 protein. The profile covers approximately 700,000 distinct CDR3 sequences, with roughly 17% appearing a single time and under 8.5% taken by the ten largest. Source material: blood. All receptors derive from a man younger than 30 with Graves' hyperthyroidism.

This clonotype was observed at least ten times. The rearrangement links TRBV7-6 to TRBJ2-3; D is possibly TRBD2 (6 bases). The CDR3 runs 15 residues. Per germline, CDR1 SGHVS and CDR2 FNYEAQ. Trimming took 1 base from V and 4 from J, leaving 12 bases between them. The CDR3 DNA reads as TGTGCCAGCAGCTTAGTCTCCAGCGGGTCAGATACGCAGTATTTT. This translates into CASSLVSSGSDTQYF.

There are a few counts of this clonotype. This chain uses TRBV20-1 with TRBJ1-3; TRBD1 might be the D (6 bases). Germline CDR1 reads DFQATT; CDR2 reads SNEGSKA (reference sequence). CDR3 length: 20 amino acids. Trimming cost V 2 bases and J 2 bases, with 28 bases left between them. This chain's CDR3 is CSARPTARGRAWGAGNTIYF. The CDR3 nucleotides read TGCAGTGCTAGACCAACCGCCCGGGGGCGGGCCTGGGGGGCTGGAAACACCATATATTTT.

The rearrangement uses TRBV19 and TRBJ2-5; 14 bases are a match to TRBD2. Germline assignment: CDR1 LNHDA and CDR2 SQIVND (reference sequence). This CDR3 is built from 15 residues. After removal of 9 bases from V and 4 bases from J, the junction contained 7 bases not matched to a gene. The DNA for the CDR3 is TGTGCCAGCTCTTCGACTAGCGGGAGGGTAGAGACCCAGTACTTC. It codes for CASSSTSGRVETQYF.

This clonotype was observed a few times. The genes are TRBV19 and TRBJ2-1; the match to TRBD2 covers 9 bases. In germline, CDR1 is LNHDA, CDR2 SQIVND (reference sequence). V was clipped by 5 bases and J by 7 bases; unmatched bases: 12. The CDR3 has 16 residues. CDR3 coding DNA: TGTGCCAGTAGTGTGACTAGCGGAAGGGTTTGGAATGAGCAGTTCTTC. It codes for CASSVTSGRVWNEQFF.

V and J are TRBV20-1 and TRBJ2-5, with D possibly being TRBD2 (5 bases). The V and J ends lost 0 bases and 7 bases respectively, with 21 bases between them. Germline CDR1 reads DFQATT; CDR2 reads SNEGSKA (reference sequence). The CDR3 loop spans 16 amino acids. The DNA of the CDR3 is TGCAGTGCTAGAGATCAAGGCGGAATAGCGTCGGGGACCCAGTACTTC. Translating gives CSARDQGGIASGTQYF.

V usage is TRBV25-1 and J usage is TRBJ2-5; possibly TRBD1 for D (7 bases). The V and J ends lost 1 base and 5 bases respectively, with 20 bases between them. Germline loops: CDR1 MGHDK, CDR2 SYGVNS. The CDR3 totals 17 residues. The CDR3: CASSEWIASTGRETQYF. Written as DNA, the CDR3 is TGTGCCAGCAGTGAATGGATTGCGTCGACAGGGAGGGAGACCCAGTACTTC.

This clonotype was detected a few times. The chain is built from TRBV5-1 and TRBJ2-5, with D possibly matching TRBD1 (6 bases). The germline CDR1 and CDR2 sequences are SGHRS and YFSETQ. The length of the CDR3 is 17 residues. V was shortened by 2 bases and J by 0 bases, with 17 bases between the two germline ends. CDR3 nucleotides: TGCGCCAGCAGCTTTTTTATCCGGACAGATGACCAAGAGACCCAGTACTTC. As protein: CASSFFIRTDDQETQYF.

A remark on this clonotype: A much larger clone differs by one base, so this may be a read error. The chain joins TRBV11-1 to TRBJ2-5, with D tentatively TRBD1 or TRBD2 (6 bases each). The CDR3 contains 20 residues. Germline loops: CDR1 SGHAT, CDR2 FQDESV (reference sequence). The CDR3 sequence: CASSLTSPLPTLGGTETQHF. The CDR3 coding sequence is TGTGCCAGCAGCTTAACTTCTCCTCTCCCTACGCTAGGGGGGACGGAGACCCAGCACTTC.

Turning to this clonotype: The conserved phenylalanine or tryptophan normally closing the CDR3 is absent here, so this likely arose from a read error. The CDR3 nucleotides are TGTGCCAGCAGTAAGACAGGAGGGAACGCTGAAGCTTTCCTT. Its protein is CASSKTGGNAEAFL. The chain uses TRBV6-1 and TRBJ1-1; tentative D call: TRBD1 (6 bases). CDR3 length: 14 amino acids. In germline, CDR1 is MNHNS, CDR2 SASEGT.

There are a few counts of this clonotype. V and J are TRBV5-5 and TRBJ2-1, with D uncertain. Germline-derived CDR1 and CDR2 are SGHKS and YYEKEE (reference sequence). Trimming removed 2 bases from V and 5 bases from J, with 11 bases in between. This CDR3 contains 14 residues. The CDR3, as DNA: TGTGCCAGCAGCTTCCGGAAAGCAGACAATGAGCAGTTCTTC. Its protein is CASSFRKADNEQFF.

For this clonotype: Being one base from a much bigger clone, this may be a read error. The chain links TRBV2 to TRBJ2-7, with 15 bases identical to TRBD2. Germline CDR1 is SNHLY and CDR2 is FYNNEI. This CDR3 is 16 amino acids long. V dropped 6 bases and J dropped 10; count of bases not matched to a gene: 13. This CDR3 reads CASRHSWTSGRGDQYF. The CDR3 DNA reads TGTGCCAGCAGGCACTCTTGGACTAGCGGGAGGGGTGATCAGTACTTC.

This clonotype was seen a few times. The genes are TRBV2 and TRBJ2-7, with D possibly matching TRBD1 (9 bases). This CDR3 is 16 amino acids long. Germline CDR1 reads SNHLY; CDR2 reads FYNNEI. The V and J ends lost 6 bases and 5 bases respectively, with 23 bases between them. The CDR3, as DNA: TGTGCCAGCAGGCCCGGGACAGGGCGCGGGGGGAACGAGCAGTACTTC. This encodes CASRPGTGRGGNEQYF.

This clonotype showed up many times. The chain couples TRBV28 to TRBJ2-2; 11 bases align to TRBD2. This CDR3 is built from 16 residues. Germline CDR1 MDHEN, CDR2 SYDVKM. V lost 2 bases, J lost 3 bases, and 2 bases stayed unmatched. CDR3 nucleotides: TGTGCCAGCAGTTTAACGGGACTAGCGGACACCGGGGAGCTGTTTTTT. Translating gives CASSLTGLADTGELFF.

V and J are TRBV6-1 and TRBJ1-1; possibly TRBD1 for D (6 bases). The V gene lost 4 bases and the J gene lost 1 base, with 10 bases spanning the gap. CDR1 and CDR2 from the germline V gene are MNHNS and SASEGT. This CDR3 has 14 amino acids. Written as DNA, the CDR3 is TGTGCCAGCAGTGGACAGGTTAAGAACACTGAAGCTTTCTTT. Its translation: CASSGQVKNTEAFF.

This clonotype was picked up a small number of times. The chain links TRBV12-3 or TRBV12-4 to TRBJ2-5; no clear D gene. Trimming removed 8 bases from V and 1 base from J, with 8 bases in between. There are 12 residues in the CDR3. The chain's CDR3 is CASARGQETQYF. The CDR3, as DNA: TGTGCCAGCGCTCGAGGCCAAGAGACCCAGTACTTC.

In its sample, this clonotype was seen many times. This chain joins TRBV15 and TRBJ2-5; 7 positions agree with TRBD2. There are 15 residues in the CDR3. Per germline, CDR1 LNHNV and CDR2 YYDKDF (reference sequence). The V gene end was trimmed by 1 base and the J gene end by 5 bases; junction bases not matched to a gene: 7. The CDR3 bases are TGTGCCACCAGCAGAGGACTAGCCGTCACGGAGACCCAGTACTTC. It specifies CATSRGLAVTETQYF.

A word on this clonotype: This may be a read error: a much more frequent sequence differs by one nucleotide. This chain links TRBV20-1 with TRBJ2-7; 8 bases line up with TRBD1. The CDR3 sequence is 12 residues long. Germline V gene sequence: CDR1 DFQATT, CDR2 SNEGSKA (reference sequence). The CDR3, as DNA: TGCAGTGCTCCTTACAGGGGGTACGGGCAGTACTTC. This codes for CSAPYRGYGQYF.

The chain uses TRBV9 and TRBJ1-1; 9 bases map to TRBD1. The CDR3 sequence is 15 residues long. V lost 6 bases and J lost 1; bases outside the gene matches: 7. In germline, CDR1 is SGDLS, CDR2 YYNGEE. CDR3 sequence (DNA): TGTGCCAGCACACAGGGGGCTCTCCCGAACACTGAAGCTTTCTTT. Protein: CASTQGALPNTEAFF.

This clonotype occurred many times. The CDR3 bases are TGTGCCTGGAGGGCCGGTACCGGGATTGCCTACGAGCAGTACTTC. This translates into CAWRAGTGIAYEQYF. J is TRBJ2-7 and V is TRBV30; a weak D match, TRBD2 (5 bases). In germline, CDR1 is GTSNPN, CDR2 SVGIG (reference sequence). CDR3 length equals 15 residues. Trimming took off 3 bases at V and 2 bases at J, with 17 bases between the two ends.

In its sample, this clonotype was seen many times. This chain uses TRBV28 with TRBJ1-1; D is uncertain. The CDR3 is made up of 13 amino acids. CDR1 is MDHEN, CDR2 SYDVKM, per germline. V lost 10 bases, J lost 0 bases, and 12 bases lay in between. CDR3 nucleotides: TGTGCCATCAGCCCACAGATGAACACTGAAGCTTTCTTT. It translates to CAISPQMNTEAFF.

This sequence joins TRBV27 and TRBJ1-5; no definite D call. The CDR3 loop spans 15 amino acids. V was clipped by 3 bases and J by 7 bases, with 16 bases between them. Germline values: CDR1 MNHEY, CDR2 SMNVEV (reference sequence). The CDR3 DNA is TGTGCCAGCAGTTTCGGCCTTACCCCACACCAGCCCCAGCATTTT. Translation gives CASSFGLTPHQPQHF.

The table lists this clonotype with many counts. The chain is built from TRBV7-2 and TRBJ2-3; D remains ambiguous. Between the trimmed V and J ends, which lost 2 bases and 0 bases, there was a span of 9 bases. Germline-derived CDR1 and CDR2 are SGHTA and FQGNSA. This CDR3 is 15 amino acids long. The CDR3 loop reads CASSLSALSTDTQYF. The CDR3 DNA reads TGTGCCAGCAGCTTAAGCGCCCTTAGCACAGATACGCAGTATTTT. Full variable domain (outside the CDR3, taken from reference TRBV7-2 and TRBJ2-3): GAGVSQSPSNKVTEKGKDVELRCDPISGHTALYWYRQSLGQGLEFLIYFQGNSAPDKSGLPSDRFSAERTGGSVSTLTIQRTQQEDSAVYLCASSLSALSTDTQYFGPGTRLTVL.

This clonotype occurred a few times. The chain recombines TRBV5-1 with TRBJ2-3; D not certain. V lost 2 bases and J lost 2, with 12 bases in between. The germline V gene has CDR1 SGHRS and CDR2 YFSETQ. The CDR3 has 15 amino acids. The CDR3 region has the DNA TGCGCCAGCAGCTTCTGGACGGCGGACACAGATACGCAGTATTTT. It yields the protein CASSFWTADTDTQYF.

This clonotype appeared a single time. The junction departs from the called germline gene at one end, perhaps through a read error. J is TRBJ1-2 and V is TRBV28, with D hard to call. CDR3 length: 14 residues. Germline V lookup: CDR1 MDHEN, CDR2 SYDVKM. For the CDR3, the DNA is TGTGCCAGCAGGAACAGCCTCATTAACTTTGGCTACACCTTC. Amino acids: CASRNSLINFGYTF.